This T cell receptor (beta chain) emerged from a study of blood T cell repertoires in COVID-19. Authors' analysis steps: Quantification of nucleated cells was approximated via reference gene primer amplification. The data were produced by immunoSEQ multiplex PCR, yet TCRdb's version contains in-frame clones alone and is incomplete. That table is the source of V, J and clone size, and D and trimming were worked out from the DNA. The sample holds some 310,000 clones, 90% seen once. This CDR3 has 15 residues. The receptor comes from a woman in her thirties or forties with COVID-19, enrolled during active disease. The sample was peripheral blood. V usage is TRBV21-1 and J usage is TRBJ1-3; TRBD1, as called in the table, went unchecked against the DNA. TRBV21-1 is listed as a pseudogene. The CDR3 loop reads CASILVGQAGNTIYF. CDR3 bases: TGTGCCAGCATACTAGTAGGACAGGCGGGAAACACCATATATTTT.